This T cell receptor (beta chain) was sequenced in a study of T cell repertoires in cytomegalovirus infection. About the research overall: CMV epitopes in the study were HLA-C-restricted (recently identified) and HLA-B-restricted (well studied).

Each CDR3 protein gets one entry after TCRdb re-called the reads with MiXCR. The data show some 700,000 distinct CDR3 sequences, roughly 33% seen once. This clonotype was picked up a small number of times. Its antigen is still unknown. The germline V gene encodes CDR1 SGHVS and CDR2 FNYEAQ. Trimming shortened V by 4 bases and J by 9 bases, and 16 bases separated the two germline ends. The CDR3 is made up of 14 amino acids. The specimen was cultured PBMCs, collected from culture after CMV antigen stimulation. This TCR came from a human donor in good health (CMV status not recorded). Some clones in this sample may be carry-over from other donors' samples. The V and J genes are TRBV7-6 and TRBJ2-1; D may correspond to TRBD1 or TRBD2 (5 bases each). The CDR3: CASSSGPAASEQFF. Written as DNA, the CDR3 is TGTGCCAGCAGCTCGGGACCTGCGGCGAGTGAGCAGTTCTTC.